The 20 T cell receptor beta chains reported below all come from one sample, sequenced in a study of shared clonotypes between healthy human individuals. Generated by immunoSEQ multiplex PCR, the TCRdb table keeps only in-frame clones and is missing some. The sample lists around 500,000 clones, over 60% seen once, with 10% to 15% in the top ten. Sequenced material: PBMCs. The receptor source for this set is a woman aged 40 to 50 in good health. Some clones in this sample may be carry-over from other donors' samples.

This clone has more than one count but fewer than ten. The genes are TRBV2 and TRBJ1-1; no reliable D call. The CDR3 has 10 amino acids. From germline, CDR1 is SNHLY and CDR2 FYNNEI. V dropped 0 bases and J dropped 13 bases, with 6 bases sitting between them. The CDR3 loop reads CASSEARVFF. CDR3 nucleotide sequence: TGTGCCAGCAGTGAAGCGAGGGTTTTCTTT.

This rearrangement joins TRBV18 to TRBJ2-5; a possible D gene is TRBD2 (5 bases). Trimming stripped 3 bases from V and 2 bases from J, with 10 bases between. The CDR3 has 14 residues. Per germline, CDR1 KGHSH and CDR2 LQKENI. The CDR3 spells CASSPQAGQETQYF. DNA for the CDR3: TGTGCCAGCTCACCCCAGGCGGGTCAAGAGACCCAGTACTTC. The full variable domain, its missing parts supplied by reference TRBV18 and TRBJ2-5, is NAGVMQNPRHLVRRRGQEARLRCSPMKGHSHVYWYRQLPEEGLKFMVYLQKENIIDESGMPKERFSAEFPKEGPSILRIQQVVRGDSAAYFCASSPQAGQETQYFGPGTRLLVL.

The rearrangement uses TRBV7-8 and TRBJ2-3; possibly TRBD2 for D (5 bases). This CDR3 comprises 16 residues. Germline V CDR1 and CDR2: SGHVS, FQNEAQ. V gave up 4 bases and J gave up 4 bases, with 18 bases separating them. The DNA of the CDR3 is TGTGCCAGCAGCTCATACCGGGGAGACGAGGCAGATACGCAGTATTTT. It specifies CASSSYRGDEADTQYF.

This clone has only a few counts. V is TRBV27 and J is TRBJ2-6; 12 bases line up with TRBD2. The CDR3 consists of 18 residues. Germline trimming cut 6 bases from V and 0 bases from J; bases unmatched to any gene: 6. CDR1 and CDR2 (germline): MNHEY, SMNVEV (reference sequence). CDR3 residues: CASSDTSGRISGANVLTF. In DNA, the CDR3 is TGTGCCAGCAGCGATACTAGCGGGAGGATCTCTGGGGCCAACGTCCTGACTTTC.

As regards this clone: This same CDR3 is encoded by further DNA sequences in the sample. The chain couples TRBV6-1 to TRBJ2-2; unclear D gene. CDR1 and CDR2 (germline): MNHNS, SASEGT. The CDR3 covers 12 residues. The V and J ends lost 5 bases and 5 bases respectively, with 6 bases between them. The CDR3 loop is CASSPRTGELFF. CDR3 sequence (DNA): TGTGCCAGCAGTCCCCGTACCGGGGAGCTGTTTTTT.

V usage is TRBV7-2 and J usage is TRBJ2-7; 11 nucleotides match TRBD2. Germline CDR1 SGHTA, CDR2 FQGNSA. The length of the CDR3 is 15 residues. After removal of 2 bases from V and 3 bases from J, the junction contained 3 bases not matched to a gene. The CDR3 DNA reads as TGTGCCAGCAGCTTAAAGGGACTAGCGGACTACGAGCAGTACTTC. Its translation is CASSLKGLADYEQYF. Drawing the rest from reference TRBV7-2 and TRBJ2-7, the complete variable domain is GAGVSQSPSNKVTEKGKDVELRCDPISGHTALYWYRQSLGQGLEFLIYFQGNSAPDKSGLPSDRFSAERTGGSVSTLTIQRTQQEDSAVYLCASSLKGLADYEQYFGPGTRLTVT.

This chain uses TRBV28 with TRBJ1-2; maybe TRBD1 (6 bases). Germline CDR1 and CDR2: MDHEN and SYDVKM. CDR3 length: 15 amino acids. V dropped 2 bases and J dropped 7 bases, with 17 bases sitting between them. The CDR3 DNA is TGTGCCAGCAGTTTAGAGGGTAGGGGGTCTGGTGGCTACACCTTC. Translation: CASSLEGRGSGGYTF.

The chain recombines TRBV28 with TRBJ2-2; D unclear. Deletions cut 5 bases from V and 4 bases from J, with 8 bases between. The V gene's germline CDR1 is MDHEN and CDR2 SYDVKM. The CDR3 is 13 amino acids. CDR3 sequence reads: CASSLTFTGELFF. CDR3 DNA: TGTGCCAGCAGTCTGACTTTCACCGGGGAGCTGTTTTTT.

Concerning this clone: The same CDR3 is also encoded by other DNA sequences in this sample. The rearrangement links TRBV18 to TRBJ1-1; D not certain. Germline values: CDR1 KGHSH, CDR2 LQKENI. Trimming removed 2 bases at V and 1 base at J, with 5 bases between. The CDR3 covers 13 residues. Here the CDR3 reads CASSPTGNTEAFF. The CDR3 DNA sequence: TGTGCCAGCTCACCAACTGGGAACACTGAAGCTTTCTTT.

V and J are TRBV28 and TRBJ2-7; 12 positions agree with TRBD2. The V and J ends lost 6 bases and 1 base, in that order; junction bases with no gene match: 4. This CDR3 spans 15 amino acids. Germline loops: CDR1 MDHEN, CDR2 SYDVKM. CDR3 sequence: CASRMTSGRSYEQYF. Written as DNA, the CDR3 is TGTGCCAGCAGGATGACTAGCGGGAGATCCTACGAGCAGTACTTC.

The V call is TRBV19, the J call TRBJ2-6; D possibly corresponds to TRBD1 (5 bases). Germline V gene lookup returns CDR1 LNHDA and CDR2 SQIVND (reference sequence). The ends were cut back, 3 bases at V and 0 bases at J, with 15 bases in the middle. The CDR3 totals 18 residues. CDR3 loop: CASSILVRVTSGANVLTF. For the CDR3, the DNA is TGTGCCAGTAGTATTTTAGTCAGGGTGACCTCTGGGGCCAACGTCCTGACTTTC.

V gene TRBV18 combines with J gene TRBJ2-7, with D perhaps TRBD1 (5 bases). Deletions cut 3 bases from V and 4 bases from J, with 16 bases between. The CDR3 runs to 15 residues. Germline V CDR1 and CDR2: KGHSH, LQKENI. CDR3 amino acids: CASSPGAALIYEQYF. CDR3 DNA: TGTGCCAGCTCACCTGGGGCCGCCTTAATTTACGAGCAGTACTTC. Full variable domain (missing parts from reference TRBV18 and TRBJ2-7): NAGVMQNPRHLVRRRGQEARLRCSPMKGHSHVYWYRQLPEEGLKFMVYLQKENIIDESGMPKERFSAEFPKEGPSILRIQQVVRGDSAAYFCASSPGAALIYEQYFGPGTRLTVT.

V is TRBV19 and J is TRBJ1-5, with TRBD1 matching 10 bases. Germline lookup yields CDR1 LNHDA and CDR2 SQIVND (reference sequence). J was trimmed by 7 bases and V by 2 bases; bases with no gene match: 2. The CDR3 spans 14 residues. CDR3 DNA: TGTGCCAGTAGTATACCGGGACAGGGGCAGCCCCAGCATTTT. Its protein product is CASSIPGQGQPQHF.

The chain couples TRBV28 to TRBJ2-2, with TRBD2 as a possible D gene (5 bases). Germline V lookup: CDR1 MDHEN, CDR2 SYDVKM. Trimming took off 3 bases at V and 2 bases at J, with 7 bases between the two ends. CDR3 size: 14 residues. CDR3 coding DNA: TGTGCCAGCAGTTTTAGCGTTAACACCGGGGAGCTGTTTTTT. Translating gives CASSFSVNTGELFF.

This chain joins TRBV10-3 and TRBJ2-3, with D uncertain. V lost 0 bases, J lost 1 base, and 8 bases lay in between. The CDR3 length is 15 residues. Germline V gene sequence: CDR1 ENHRY, CDR2 SYGVKD. CDR3 DNA sequence: TGTGCCATCAGTGAGTCGGACCGGGGCACAGATACGCAGTATTTT. This codes for CAISESDRGTDTQYF.

The chain links TRBV10-2 to TRBJ2-2, with D possibly matching TRBD1 (6 bases). The CDR3 extends over 13 amino acids. Trimming took off 7 bases at V and 6 bases at J, with 12 bases between the two ends. Germline CDR1 and CDR2: WSHSY and SAAADI. The DNA for the CDR3 is TGCGCCAGCAACATGGGACACCCCGGGGAGCTGTTTTTT. As protein: CASNMGHPGELFF.

In DNA form, the CDR3 reads TGTGCCAGCAGCTTATCAATAGGGTATGGCTACACCTTC. Protein sequence: CASSLSIGYGYTF. The chain uses TRBV7-2 and TRBJ1-2, with D hard to call. The CDR3 consists of 13 residues. CDR1 is SGHTA, CDR2 FQGNSA, per germline. V was trimmed by 2 bases and J by 5 bases, leaving 9 bases between them. The full variable domain, rest sourced from reference TRBV7-2 and TRBJ1-2, is GAGVSQSPSNKVTEKGKDVELRCDPISGHTALYWYRQSLGQGLEFLIYFQGNSAPDKSGLPSDRFSAERTGGSVSTLTIQRTQQEDSAVYLCASSLSIGYGYTFGSGTRLTVV.

This chain uses TRBV18 with TRBJ2-1, with no clear D. CDR3 length: 15 residues. The V end lost 6 bases, the J end lost 6 bases, and 18 bases lay between the germline ends. Germline V CDR1 and CDR2: KGHSH, LQKENI. CDR3 in amino acids: CASSPQFGTPNEQFF. CDR3 DNA sequence: TGTGCCAGCTCTCCCCAATTCGGTACCCCCAATGAGCAGTTCTTC.

The chain employs TRBV11-2 and TRBJ2-7; D possibly matches TRBD1 or TRBD2 (5 bases each). CDR1 is SGHAT, CDR2 FQNNGV, per germline. This CDR3 contains 15 residues. The germline V and J ends were trimmed by 6 bases and 2 bases, with 17 bases remaining between them. CDR3 residues: CASRRPGTVPYEQYF. The CDR3 DNA reads as TGTGCCAGCAGACGTCCCGGGACGGTTCCCTACGAGCAGTACTTC.

This sequence joins TRBV7-9 and TRBJ1-3; D is unclear. The CDR3 contains 14 residues. V lost 1 base to trimming and J lost 2 bases, with 6 bases between them. CDR1 SEHNR and CDR2 FQNEAQ come from the germline V gene (reference sequence). CDR3 in amino acids: CASSLEGTGNTIYF. As DNA, the CDR3 is TGTGCCAGCAGCTTAGAAGGAACTGGAAACACCATATATTTT.